This TCR beta chain was profiled in a study of blood T cell repertoires in COVID-19. Germline V gives CDR1 MNHNS, CDR2 SASEGT. This CDR3 comprises 16 residues. V lost 3 bases and J 3 bases, leaving 14 bases between the germline ends. A Seattle source enrolled patients during active infection and followed them longitudinally. TCRdb's table, derived via immunoSEQ multiplex PCR, lists solely in-frame clones and lacks some. The table has hundreds of thousands of clones, around 92% seen once. The chain employs TRBV6-1 and TRBJ1-4, with a possible D match to TRBD1 (5 bases). Material: peripheral blood. The sequence was collected from a woman aged 25 to 39 with COVID-19, enrolled during active disease. As DNA, the CDR3 is TGTGCCAGCAGTGACCGCGCGGGGGGGTCTAATGAAAAACTGTTTTTT. Translation: CASSDRAGGSNEKLFF.